What follows describes a single T cell receptor beta chain. This specimen comes from a study of shared clonotypes between healthy human individuals. Study information: Each donor contributed plates that comprised three CD4 naive, three CD4 memory, two CD8 naive and one CD8 memory.

The CDR3 spans 17 residues. CDR1 and CDR2 from the germline V gene are SGHAT and FQNNGV. V lost 5 bases to trimming and J lost 2 bases, with 20 bases between them. Clones were read by immunoSEQ multiplex PCR, and TCRdb kept only the in-frame ones, dropping some. The data show 2,500,000 or so clones, with about 92% seen just once and over 0.12% held by the top ten. The sequence derives from a man younger than 35 in good health. Sequencing input: naive CD4+ T cells sorted from blood. Stated subset: CD45RA+ positively selected. This chain connects TRBV11-2 to TRBJ2-3, with D uncertain. CDR3 sequence (DNA): TGTGCCAGCAGCAAAGCCGAAGGGTTTTTCAACACAGATACGCAGTATTTT. This codes for CASSKAEGFFNTDTQYF.